The clone carrying this T cell receptor beta chain has ten or more counts. Its antigen is not known. This sample is drawn from a study of T-cell reconstitution after alpha-beta-depleted transplantation in children. General study points: There were reportedly several hundred expanded graft clones from which alpha-beta T cells came about two months after transplant. Some patients owed their high day-60 TCRbeta diversity to surviving recipient T cells and thymic progenitors. T-cell counts and diversity at one year following transplant were attributed mainly to newly produced T cells.

The V and J ends lost 6 bases and 2 bases respectively, with 7 bases between them. The CDR3 consists of 12 residues. Germline values: CDR1 MDHEN, CDR2 SYDVKM. Preparing the TCRbeta library involved the use of unique molecular identifiers. MiXCR was run by TCRdb on the PCR reads, yielding one entry per CDR3 protein. The sample shows some 150,000 distinct CDR3 sequences, around 9% of them seen only once. Sequencing used PBMCs, mostly from graft donor cells, obtained 180 days after TCRalphabeta/CD19-depleted stem cell transplant. This TCR derives from a female patient aged 2 to 10 who had a stem cell transplant for congenital amegakaryocytic thrombocytopenia, so the T cells may come from the graft donor. The rearrangement uses TRBV28 and TRBJ2-5; D ambiguous. The CDR3 DNA sequence: TGTGCCAGCAGGCGTAAACAAGAGACCCAGTACTTC. It yields the protein CASRRKQETQYF.